This is a list of T cell receptor beta chains from one sample in a study of Graves' ophthalmopathy and Graves' hyperthyroidism. In TCRdb, the multiplex PCR reads were re-called with MiXCR into one record per CDR3 protein. The repertoire holds about 410,000 distinct CDR3 sequences, with around 18% as singletons. Sequenced: peripheral blood. The receptors derive from a woman younger than 30 with Graves' ophthalmopathy. CDR3s include the opening cysteine and the closing phenylalanine or tryptophan. The order of the fields is V gene, D gene, CDR3 protein. D genes are given only for firm matches.

V: TRBV7-9; D: .; CDR3: CASSLAVNTGELFF
V: TRBV7-6; D: .; CDR3: CASSLRSGAGETQYF
V: TRBV10-3; D: TRBD2; CDR3: CAISVVSGRRYEQYF
V: TRBV27; D: .; CDR3: CASSSGQLSGANVLTF
V: TRBV6-2/TRBV6-3; D: TRBD2; CDR3: CASRPLVGLAGGNTGELFF
V: TRBV18; D: .; CDR3: CASSPLDLRGPYEQYF
V: TRBV10-3; D: .; CDR3: CAISGRTSLSGNTIYF
V: TRBV20-1; D: TRBD1; CDR3: CSARGARGRTEAFF
V: TRBV5-6; D: TRBD1; CDR3: CASSLGGQGWTEAFF
V: TRBV7-2; D: .; CDR3: CASSPGGASSPLHF
V: TRBV7-2; D: TRBD1; CDR3: CASSLGAGTGGQYF
V: TRBV27; D: .; CDR3: CASSPSLLGTGELFF
V: TRBV7-2; D: .; CDR3: CASSLALIRGYTF
V: TRBV5-6; D: .; CDR3: CASSLIRQGNQPQHF
V: TRBV7-2; D: .; CDR3: CASSLAGRTIHEQYF
V: TRBV11-2; D: .; CDR3: CASSPDRFRETQYF
V: TRBV7-2; D: .; CDR3: CASSPLGDSNQPQHF
V: TRBV7-3; D: .; CDR3: CASSPLGTPQETQYF
V: TRBV29-1; D: .; CDR3: CSVGGGETGELFF
V: TRBV6-2/TRBV6-3; D: TRBD2; CDR3: CASSEGTSGRREQYF
V: TRBV2; D: TRBD1; CDR3: CASSSRDRAVNTEAFF
V: TRBV4-1; D: .; CDR3: CASSQDGPLGRSGYTF
V: TRBV4-2; D: .; CDR3: CASSRGGAEAFF
V: TRBV5-1; D: .; CDR3: CASSLAQGMNTEAFF
V: TRBV18; D: .; CDR3: CASSRQTQYF
V: TRBV24-1; D: .; CDR3: CATSDDRAVISGFYGYTF
V: TRBV6-5; D: TRBD1; CDR3: CASSLTGISYEQYF
V: TRBV15; D: TRBD2; CDR3: CATSGRARGKTGELFF
V: TRBV7-9; D: TRBD1; CDR3: CASSDYRGEAFF
V: TRBV20-1; D: TRBD2; CDR3: CSARGEGLAGYYEQYF
V: TRBV6-2/TRBV6-3; D: TRBD1; CDR3: CASTKRTGGQHGYTF
V: TRBV12-3/TRBV12-4; D: .; CDR3: CASSFRAGEPGETQYF
V: TRBV12-5; D: .; CDR3: CASGPSSTPAGAFF
V: TRBV7-9; D: .; CDR3: CASSSGRQPSNQPQHF
V: TRBV30; D: TRBD2; CDR3: CAWSVRLAGETQYF
V: TRBV6-5; D: .; CDR3: CASSFQLGGGNTIYF
V: TRBV7-6; D: .; CDR3: CASSSRQDSYGYTF
V: TRBV29-1; D: .; CDR3: CSVDRAGRNYGYTF
V: TRBV6-5; D: .; CDR3: CASTPLRGSDEQYF
V: TRBV6-2/TRBV6-3; D: .; CDR3: CASSKTRATEQPQHF
V: TRBV4-2; D: .; CDR3: CASSQDTETQYF
V: TRBV12-3/TRBV12-4; D: .; CDR3: CASSFGQSYEQYF
V: TRBV30; D: .; CDR3: CAWSVKAHLGETQYF
V: TRBV7-2; D: .; CDR3: CASSLGGTGNTIYF
V: TRBV12-3/TRBV12-4; D: .; CDR3: CANSLWGYSSQPQHF